The next 11 T cell receptor beta chains were all read from a single sample in a study of radiotherapy plus CTLA-4 blockade in lung cancer. Some clones are missing from TCRdb's copy, which holds only in-frame ones; the method was immunoSEQ multiplex PCR. The sample includes over 50,000 clones, approximately 79% seen only once; the top ten take 2.5% to 3.5%. This specimen consisted of peripheral blood, obtained from a patient treated with radiotherapy plus ipilimumab. These receptors were obtained from a human donor with non-small cell lung cancer who had a partial response to radiotherapy plus ipilimumab.

This clone was seen a few times. V gene TRBV4-1 combines with J gene TRBJ1-2; 7 nucleotides line up with TRBD1. The CDR3 runs to 18 residues. The junction had 13 bases not matched to a gene; V was cut back by 0 bases and J by 3 bases. Germline V gene lookup returns CDR1 MGHRA and CDR2 YSYEKL. This CDR3 is CASSQDFRGAKFYYGYTF. In nucleotides, the CDR3 is TGCGCCAGCAGCCAAGATTTCAGGGGGGCGAAGTTCTACTATGGCTACACCTTC.

On this clone itself: Relative to the germline gene, one junction end is altered; a read error may explain this. Here the CDR3 DNA reads TGTGCCAGCTCACCCCCCAGACAGGGATCCACTAACTATGTCTACACCTTC. Amino acid sequence: CASSPPRQGSTNYVYTF. This chain links TRBV18 with TRBJ1-2; 7 nucleotides match TRBD1. Germline V gene sequence: CDR1 KGHSH, CDR2 LQKENI. The CDR3 is made up of 17 amino acids. Together with reference TRBV18 and TRBJ1-2, the CDR3 gives the full variable domain: NAGVMQNPRHLVRRRGQEARLRCSPMKGHSHVYWYRQLPEEGLKFMVYLQKENIIDESGMPKERFSAEFPKEGPSILRIQQVVRGDSAAYFCASSPPRQGSTNYVYTFGSGTRLTVV.

This clone appeared a few times. This chain uses TRBV28 with TRBJ1-2; D may be TRBD1 (5 bases). Deletions cut 7 bases from V and 0 bases from J, with 12 bases between. The CDR3 covers 14 residues. Germline V gene lookup returns CDR1 MDHEN and CDR2 SYDVKM. The CDR3 coding sequence is TGTGCCAGCAACTTGGGGGGGGCTAACTATGGCTACACCTTC. The encoded protein is CASNLGGANYGYTF.

The rearrangement joins TRBV6-5 to TRBJ2-7; TRBD1 agrees at 7 bases. Germline V lookup: CDR1 MNHEY, CDR2 SVGAGI. The CDR3 spans 15 residues. V gave up 4 bases and J gave up 1 base; unmatched junction bases: 7. For the CDR3, the DNA is TGTGCCAGCAGTTCCCTCGGGACAGCTTCCTACGAGCAGTACTTC. Protein sequence: CASSSLGTASYEQYF.

Here the CDR3 reads CASSSNIPEQFF. CDR3 in DNA: TGCGCCAGCAGCTCGAACATCCCTGAGCAGTTCTTC. J is TRBJ2-1 and V is TRBV5-1; D ambiguous. CDR1 and CDR2 (germline): SGHRS, YFSETQ. CDR3 size: 12 residues. Trimming cost V 3 bases and J 9 bases, with 10 bases left between them.

J is TRBJ2-2 and V is TRBV6-6, with D perhaps TRBD1 (5 bases). Germline CDR1 MNHNY, CDR2 SVGAGI (reference sequence). V was shortened by 2 bases and J by 5 bases, with 15 bases between the two germline ends. CDR3 length equals 16 residues. This CDR3 is CASSYARAVVTGELFF. The CDR3, as DNA: TGTGCCAGCAGTTACGCCAGGGCGGTAGTAACCGGGGAGCTGTTTTTT.

The CDR3 bases are TGTGCTAGTGGTTTGGACACGGGTTACGAGCAGTTCTTC. Protein product: CASGLDTGYEQFF. The chain has TRBV12-5 and TRBJ2-1; D is undetermined. Germline V gene data show CDR1 as LGHNT and CDR2 as FRNRAP. V lost 1 base and J 10 bases, leaving 11 bases between the germline ends. This CDR3 spans 13 amino acids.

CDR3 nucleotides: TGCGCCAGCAGCTTAACCTCGCGGGGCGCAGAAGGCTACACCTTC. Its protein is CASSLTSRGAEGYTF. This chain uses TRBV5-1 with TRBJ1-2, with D possibly matching TRBD1 (5 bases). V was shortened by 2 bases and J by 8 bases, with 19 bases between the two germline ends. In germline, CDR1 is SGHRS, CDR2 YFSETQ. This CDR3 is built from 15 residues. Together with reference TRBV5-1 and TRBJ1-2, the CDR3 gives the full variable domain: KAGVTQTPRYLIKTRGQQVTLSCSPISGHRSVSWYQQTPGQGLQFLFEYFSETQRNKGNFPGRFSGRQFSNSRSEMNVSTLELGDSALYLCASSLTSRGAEGYTFGSGTRLTVV.

This rearrangement joins TRBV6-5 to TRBJ1-2; possible D gene TRBD1, 6 bases. CDR3 length: 13 residues. V shed 2 bases and J shed 6 bases, with 10 bases lying between them. Germline CDR1 is MNHEY and CDR2 is SVGAGI. In DNA form, the CDR3 reads TGTGCCAGCAGTTACACAGGGCCTAATGGCTACACCTTC. It codes for CASSYTGPNGYTF.

The genes are TRBV18 and TRBJ1-6; 9 nucleotides agree with TRBD1. Trimming cost V 4 bases and J 8 bases; bases outside gene matches: 15. The CDR3 contains 18 residues. Germline CDR1 is KGHSH and CDR2 is LQKENI. The CDR3 coding sequence is TGTGCCAGCTCACAAAAGCCGGGACAGGGTAATCTCGATTCACCCCTCCACTTT. This codes for CASSQKPGQGNLDSPLHF.

The J gene is TRBJ2-1, the V gene TRBV12-5; TRBD2 matches at 7 bases. From germline, CDR1 is LGHNT and CDR2 FRNRAP. The CDR3 length is 14 residues. The J segment lost 2 bases and the V segment lost 4 bases, leaving 2 bases of the junction unmatched. The CDR3 region is CASGYGGTYNEQFF. For the CDR3, the DNA is TGTGCTAGTGGTTACGGGGGGACCTACAATGAGCAGTTCTTC. The full variable domain, rest sourced from reference TRBV12-5 and TRBJ2-1, is DARVTQTPRHKVTEMGQEVTMRCQPILGHNTVFWYRQTMMQGLELLAYFRNRAPLDDSGMPKDRFSAEMPDATLATLKIQPSEPRDSAVYFCASGYGGTYNEQFFGPGTRLTVL.